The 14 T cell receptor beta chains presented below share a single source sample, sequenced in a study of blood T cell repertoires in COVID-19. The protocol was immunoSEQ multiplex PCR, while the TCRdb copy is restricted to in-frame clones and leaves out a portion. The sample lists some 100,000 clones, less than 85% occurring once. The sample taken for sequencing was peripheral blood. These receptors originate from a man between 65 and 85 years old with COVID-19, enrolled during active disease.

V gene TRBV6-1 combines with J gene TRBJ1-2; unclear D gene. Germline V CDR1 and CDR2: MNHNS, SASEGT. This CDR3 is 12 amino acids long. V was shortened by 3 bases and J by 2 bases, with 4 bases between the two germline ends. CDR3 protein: CASSDRNYGYTF. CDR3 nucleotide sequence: TGTGCCAGCAGTGACAGGAACTATGGCTACACCTTC.

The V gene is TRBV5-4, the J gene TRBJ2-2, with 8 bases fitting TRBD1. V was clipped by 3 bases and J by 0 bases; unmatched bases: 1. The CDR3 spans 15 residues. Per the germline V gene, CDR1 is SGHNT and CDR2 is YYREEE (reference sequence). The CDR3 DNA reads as TGTGCCAGCAGCTCAGGGGGCACGAACACCGGGGAGCTGTTTTTT. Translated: CASSSGGTNTGELFF.

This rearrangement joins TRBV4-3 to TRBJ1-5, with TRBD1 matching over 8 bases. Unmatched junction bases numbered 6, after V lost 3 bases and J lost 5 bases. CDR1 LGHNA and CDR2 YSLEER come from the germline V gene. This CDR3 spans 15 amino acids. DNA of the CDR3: TGCGCCAGCAGCCAGGATAACAGGGGGGATCAGCCCCAGCATTTT. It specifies CASSQDNRGDQPQHF.

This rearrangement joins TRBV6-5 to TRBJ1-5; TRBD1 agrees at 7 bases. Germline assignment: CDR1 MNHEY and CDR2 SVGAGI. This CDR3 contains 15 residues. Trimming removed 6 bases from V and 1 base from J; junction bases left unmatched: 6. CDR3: CASSSGTVSNQPQHF. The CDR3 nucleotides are TGTGCCAGCAGCTCCGGGACAGTGAGCAATCAGCCCCAGCATTTT.

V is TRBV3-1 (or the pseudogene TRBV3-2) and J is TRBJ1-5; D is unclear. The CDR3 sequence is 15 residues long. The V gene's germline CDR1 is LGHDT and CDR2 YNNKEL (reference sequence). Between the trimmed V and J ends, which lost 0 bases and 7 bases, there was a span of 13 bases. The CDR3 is CASSQDLTPQQPQHF. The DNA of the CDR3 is TGTGCCAGCAGCCAAGATTTGACACCGCAGCAGCCCCAGCATTTT.

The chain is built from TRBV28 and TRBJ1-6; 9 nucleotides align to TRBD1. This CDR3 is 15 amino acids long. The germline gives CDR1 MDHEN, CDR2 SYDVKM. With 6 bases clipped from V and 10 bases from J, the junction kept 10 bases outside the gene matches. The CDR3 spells CASRGGQGFGSPLHF. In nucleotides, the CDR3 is TGTGCCAGCAGGGGGGGACAGGGATTTGGGTCACCCCTCCACTTT.

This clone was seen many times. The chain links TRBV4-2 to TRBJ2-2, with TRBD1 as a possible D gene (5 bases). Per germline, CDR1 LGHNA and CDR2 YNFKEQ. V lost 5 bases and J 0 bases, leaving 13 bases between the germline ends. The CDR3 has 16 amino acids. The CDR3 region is CASSSRRASNTGELFF. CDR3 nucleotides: TGTGCCAGCAGCTCCCGCAGGGCATCGAACACCGGGGAGCTGTTTTTT.

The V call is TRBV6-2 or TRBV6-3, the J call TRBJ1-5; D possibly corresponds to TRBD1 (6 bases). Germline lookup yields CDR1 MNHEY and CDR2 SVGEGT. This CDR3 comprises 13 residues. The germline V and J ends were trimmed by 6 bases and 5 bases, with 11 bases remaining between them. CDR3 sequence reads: CASSNQGYQPQHF. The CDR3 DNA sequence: TGTGCCAGCAGCAACCAGGGGTATCAGCCCCAGCATTTT.

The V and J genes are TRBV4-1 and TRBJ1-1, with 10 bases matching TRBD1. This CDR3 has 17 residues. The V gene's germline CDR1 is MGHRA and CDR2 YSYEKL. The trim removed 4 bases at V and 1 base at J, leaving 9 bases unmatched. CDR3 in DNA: TGCGCCAGCAGCCTTAGAGGGACAGGGGAATGGAACACTGAAGCTTTCTTT. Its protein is CASSLRGTGEWNTEAFF.

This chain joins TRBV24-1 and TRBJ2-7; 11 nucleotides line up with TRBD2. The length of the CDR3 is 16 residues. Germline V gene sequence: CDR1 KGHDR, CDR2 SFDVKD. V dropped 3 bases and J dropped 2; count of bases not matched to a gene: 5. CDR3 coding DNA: TGTGCCACCAGTGATATTAGCGGGAGGGGGACCTACGAGCAGTACTTC. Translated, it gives CATSDISGRGTYEQYF.

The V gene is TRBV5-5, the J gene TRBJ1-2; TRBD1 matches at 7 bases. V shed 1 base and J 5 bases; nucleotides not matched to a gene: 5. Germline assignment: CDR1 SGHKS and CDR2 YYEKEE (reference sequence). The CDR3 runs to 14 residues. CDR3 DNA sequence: TGTGCCAGCAGCTTGTTGGGACAGTCATATGGCTACACCTTC. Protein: CASSLLGQSYGYTF.

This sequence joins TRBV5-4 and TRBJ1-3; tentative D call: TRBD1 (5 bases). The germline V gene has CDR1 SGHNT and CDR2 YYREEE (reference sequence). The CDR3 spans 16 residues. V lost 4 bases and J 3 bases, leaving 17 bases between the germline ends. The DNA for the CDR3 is TGTGCCAGCAGCCCCGGGGGGGGTTCGGGTGGAAACACCATATATTTT. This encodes CASSPGGGSGGNTIYF.

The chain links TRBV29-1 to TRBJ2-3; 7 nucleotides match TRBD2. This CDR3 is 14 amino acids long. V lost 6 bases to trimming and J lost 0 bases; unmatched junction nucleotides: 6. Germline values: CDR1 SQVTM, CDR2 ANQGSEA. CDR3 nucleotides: TGCAGCGTCGCTAGCGGCCGGAGCACAGATACGCAGTATTTT. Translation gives CSVASGRSTDTQYF.

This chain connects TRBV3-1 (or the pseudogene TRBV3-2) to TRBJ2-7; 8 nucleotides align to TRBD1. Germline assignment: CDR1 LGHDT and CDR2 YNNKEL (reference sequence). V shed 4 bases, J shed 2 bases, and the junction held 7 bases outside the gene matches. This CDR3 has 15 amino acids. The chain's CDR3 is CASSRLGQGAYEQYF. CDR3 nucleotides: TGTGCCAGCAGCCGACTAGGACAGGGAGCCTACGAGCAGTACTTC.